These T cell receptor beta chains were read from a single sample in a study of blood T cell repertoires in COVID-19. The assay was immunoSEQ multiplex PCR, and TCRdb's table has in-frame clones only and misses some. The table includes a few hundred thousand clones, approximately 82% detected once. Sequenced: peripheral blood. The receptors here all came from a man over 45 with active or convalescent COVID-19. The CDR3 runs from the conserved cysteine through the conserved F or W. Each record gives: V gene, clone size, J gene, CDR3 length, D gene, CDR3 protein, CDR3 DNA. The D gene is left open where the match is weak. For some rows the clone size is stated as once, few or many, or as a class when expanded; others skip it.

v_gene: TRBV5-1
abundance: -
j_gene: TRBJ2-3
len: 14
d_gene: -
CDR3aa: CASSLGLGTDTQYF
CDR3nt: TGCGCCAGCAGCCTCGGACTGGGCACAGATACGCAGTATTTT

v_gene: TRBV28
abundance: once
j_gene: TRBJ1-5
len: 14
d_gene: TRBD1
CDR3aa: CASRQQGSNQPQHF
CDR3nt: TGTGCCAGCAGGCAACAGGGGAGCAATCAGCCCCAGCATTTT

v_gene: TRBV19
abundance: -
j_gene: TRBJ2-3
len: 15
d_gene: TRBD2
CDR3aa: CASRPAGVGTDTQYF
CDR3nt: TGTGCCAGTAGGCCTGCGGGAGTTGGTACAGATACGCAGTATTTT

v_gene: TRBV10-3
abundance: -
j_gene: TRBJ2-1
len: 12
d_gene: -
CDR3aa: CAIADTGNEQFF
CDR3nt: TGTGCCATCGCCGATACAGGAAATGAGCAGTTCTTC

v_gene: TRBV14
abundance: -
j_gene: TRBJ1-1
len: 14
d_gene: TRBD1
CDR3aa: CASSPDRENTEAFF
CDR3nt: TGTGCCAGCAGCCCGGACAGGGAGAACACTGAAGCTTTCTTT

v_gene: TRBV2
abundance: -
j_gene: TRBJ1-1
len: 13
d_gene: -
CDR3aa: CASRTTRDTEAFF
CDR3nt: TGTGCCAGCAGGACGACCCGGGACACTGAAGCTTTCTTT

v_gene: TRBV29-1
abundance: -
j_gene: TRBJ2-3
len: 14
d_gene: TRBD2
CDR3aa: CSVEDRNGGDTQYF
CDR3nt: TGCAGCGTTGAAGATCGGAACGGGGGGGATACGCAGTATTTT

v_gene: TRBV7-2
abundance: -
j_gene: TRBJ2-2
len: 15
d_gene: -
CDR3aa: CASSGTGSVTGELFF
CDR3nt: TGTGCCAGCAGCGGTACAGGGTCTGTCACCGGGGAGCTGTTTTTT

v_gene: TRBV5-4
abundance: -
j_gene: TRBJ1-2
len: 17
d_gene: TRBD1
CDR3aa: CASRKPGQGPLNYGYTF
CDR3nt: TGTGCCAGCCGCAAGCCGGGACAGGGACCTCTTAACTATGGCTACACCTTC

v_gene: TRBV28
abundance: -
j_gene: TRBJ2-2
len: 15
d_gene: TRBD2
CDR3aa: CASRTSGRVTGELFF
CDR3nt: TGTGCCAGCAGAACTAGCGGGAGAGTTACCGGGGAGCTGTTTTTT

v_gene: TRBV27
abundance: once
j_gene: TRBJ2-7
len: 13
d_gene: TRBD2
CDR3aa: CASRPSGGAEQYF
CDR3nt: TGTGCCAGCCGCCCGTCCGGGGGGGCAGAGCAGTACTTC

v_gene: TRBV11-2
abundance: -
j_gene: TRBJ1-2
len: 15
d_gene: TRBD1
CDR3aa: CASSLRQGWNYGYTF
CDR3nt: TGTGCCAGCAGCTTAAGACAGGGTTGGAACTATGGCTACACCTTC

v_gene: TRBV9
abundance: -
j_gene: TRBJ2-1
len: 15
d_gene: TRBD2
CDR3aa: CASSVASSGTPGQFF
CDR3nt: TGTGCCAGCAGCGTAGCCTCTAGCGGAACTCCTGGGCAGTTCTTC

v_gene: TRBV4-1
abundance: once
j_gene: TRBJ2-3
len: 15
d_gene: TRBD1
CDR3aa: CASSRGQGYTDTQYF
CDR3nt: TGCGCCAGCAGCCGGGGACAGGGCTACACAGATACGCAGTATTTT

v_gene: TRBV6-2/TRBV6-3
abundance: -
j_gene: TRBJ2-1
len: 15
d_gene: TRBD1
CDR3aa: CASSGQGFSYNEQFF
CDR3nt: TGTGCCAGCAGCGGACAGGGGTTTTCCTACAATGAGCAGTTCTTC

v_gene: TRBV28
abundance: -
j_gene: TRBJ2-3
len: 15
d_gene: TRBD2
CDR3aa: CASSSLAGGPDTQYF
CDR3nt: TGTGCCAGCAGTTCGTTAGCGGGGGGGCCGGATACGCAGTATTTT

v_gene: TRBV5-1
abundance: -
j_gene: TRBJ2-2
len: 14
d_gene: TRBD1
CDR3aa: CATRTGTTGGELFF
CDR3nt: TGCGCCACCAGGACAGGGACCACCGGGGGGGAGCTGTTTTTT